The rows below give T cell receptor beta chains drawn from one sample of a study of blood T cell repertoires in COVID-19. Clones were read by immunoSEQ multiplex PCR, and TCRdb kept only the in-frame ones, dropping some. The sample has 650,000 to 800,000 clones; about nine tenths are singletons. Sequencing used peripheral blood. The source is a young woman with acute or convalescent COVID-19. CDR3s include the opening cysteine and the closing phenylalanine or tryptophan. Fields, in order: D gene, J gene, clone size, V gene, CDR3 DNA, CDR3 protein. The D gene is left open where the match is weak. For some rows the clone size is stated as once, few or many, or as a class when expanded; others skip it.

TRBD1 | TRBJ1-2 | . | TRBV5-6 | TGTGCCAGCAGCTTGGCTCAGGGGGGTATCTATGGCTACACCTTC | CASSLAQGGIYGYTF
. | TRBJ1-6 | . | TRBV5-5 | TGTGCCAGCAGCCGACAGGCGAGCTCCTATAATTCACCCCTCCACTTT | CASSRQASSYNSPLHF
. | TRBJ1-5 | . | TRBV19 | TGTGCCAGTAGTCTAGATAGGGGGAACGGCAATCAGCCCCAGCATTTT | CASSLDRGNGNQPQHF
. | TRBJ1-4 | . | TRBV6-1 | TGTGCCAGCAGTGACCAGGGGATTATTAATGAAAAACTGTTTTTT | CASSDQGIINEKLFF
TRBD1 | TRBJ2-1 | . | TRBV30 | TGTGCCTGGAGTGTCTTACCGGGACAGGGGGTCTTC | CAWSVLPGQGVF
. | TRBJ1-6 | . | TRBV4-3 | TGCGCCAGCAGCCAAGGAAGGGGTCTGAATTCACCCCTCCACTTT | CASSQGRGLNSPLHF
. | TRBJ2-3 | . | TRBV7-9 | TGTGCCAGCAGCCCTCCAGGGGCAGATACGCAGTATTTT | CASSPPGADTQYF
. | TRBJ2-1 | . | TRBV5-6 | TGTGCCAGCAGCTTGGCCTGGACTAATTACAATGAGCAGTTCTTC | CASSLAWTNYNEQFF
. | TRBJ1-1 | . | TRBV19 | TGTGCCAGTAGTATAGCCCCAGCGTCACGGGAGACGAACACTGAAGCTTTCTTT | CASSIAPASRETNTEAFF
. | TRBJ1-5 | . | TRBV6-2/TRBV6-3 | TGTGCCAGCATCCCAAGCGATCAGCCCCAGCATTTT | CASIPSDQPQHF
TRBD2 | TRBJ2-7 | . | TRBV12-5 | TGTGCTAGTGGTTTGGATAGCGGGGGCCCGAGCGAGCAGTACTTC | CASGLDSGGPSEQYF
. | TRBJ2-5 | once | TRBV29-1 | TGCAGCGTTTGGGGCGAGGAGACCCAGTACTTC | CSVWGEETQYF
TRBD1 | TRBJ1-2 | . | TRBV24-1 | TGTGCCACCAGCTTGGCGGGACAGGACCGATATGGCTACACCTTC | CATSLAGQDRYGYTF
. | TRBJ2-3 | . | TRBV5-4 | TGTGCCAGCAGCTGGGGGGTTGCGGGTGGCACAGATACGCAGTATTTT | CASSWGVAGGTDTQYF
. | TRBJ1-2 | few | TRBV21-1 | TGTGCCAGCAGGAAAAGGACAGCTGGCTACACCTTC | CASRKRTAGYTF
TRBD2 | TRBJ2-3 | . | TRBV4-2 | TGTGCCAGCAGCCAATCAACGGGGGGGTCGAGAGATACGCAGTATTTT | CASSQSTGGSRDTQYF
. | TRBJ2-7 | . | TRBV4-3 | TGCGCCAGCAGCCAAGATTTAGGGGCAGGGACTTACGAGCAGTACTTC | CASSQDLGAGTYEQYF
TRBD1 | TRBJ1-1 | . | TRBV11-2 | TGTGCCAGCAGCTTACGGGGACAGGGAGTTGGGCCACGGACTGAAGCTTTCTTT | CASSLRGQGVGPRTEAFF
. | TRBJ2-1 | . | TRBV24-1 | TGTGCCACCAGTGACACCGCGGGATCCTCCTACAATGAGCAGTTCTTC | CATSDTAGSSYNEQFF
. | TRBJ1-2 | . | TRBV12-5 | TGTGCTAGTGGTTTGGTACAGGGAGGCTACACCTTC | CASGLVQGGYTF
. | TRBJ2-7 | . | TRBV24-1 | TGTGCCACCAGCGCCCCGATAGGGGGTGGCGAGCAGTACTTC | CATSAPIGGGEQYF
. | TRBJ1-1 | once | TRBV2 | TGTGCCAGCAGTGATCGGAACCGGGATCCGATGAACACTGAAGCTTTCTTT | CASSDRNRDPMNTEAFF
. | TRBJ1-3 | . | TRBV18 | TGTGCCAGCTCACCACCGAGTACAGACACCATATATTTT | CASSPPSTDTIYF
. | TRBJ2-3 | . | TRBV18 | TGTGCCAGCTCACCAGATCGGCTCATCACGGGTTTT | CASSPDRLITGF
. | TRBJ1-1 | . | TRBV7-6 | TGTGCCAGCAGCTTAGAGTTTCGTGGGGCAGGGAAGAACACTGAAGCTTTCTTT | CASSLEFRGAGKNTEAFF